These T cell receptor beta chains were read from a single sample in a study of T cells in Graves' hyperthyroidism and ophthalmopathy. MiXCR, run by TCRdb on the multiplex PCR reads, gives a single entry per CDR3 protein. The sample records hundreds of thousands of distinct CDR3 sequences, under 60% being singletons. The specimen was peripheral blood or thyroid tissue (not recorded which). Receptors originate from a woman in her late teens or twenties with Graves' hyperthyroidism. CDR3s leave out the opening cysteine and the closing phenylalanine or tryptophan.

CDR3 length	V gene	CDR3 protein
11	TRBV24-1	ATSEDRSDEQF
11	TRBV12-3/TRBV12-4	ASRGGGHTEAF
13	TRBV9	ASSLDGTESYEQY
12	TRBV19	ASSGRTGDSPLH
13	TRBV7-6	ASSFSAGANTEAF
9	TRBV25-1	ARDRAYGYT
14	TRBV7-9	ASSLPGTGEDEKLF
10	TRBV10-3	ATSGGRETQY
11	TRBV28	ASSLSAGETQY
11	TRBV7-3	ASSQELAWEQY
13	TRBV19	ATKDRAATNEKLF
12	TRBV10-3	AIRPLEGPDTQY
12	TRBV6-4	ASTPKDRYYGYT
12	TRBV19	ASNRGQTNTEAF
12	TRBV7-9	ASSLVGLTAEAF
13	TRBV19	ASTDGPPGANVLT
17	TRBV7-6	ASSSNAGDGRFGRGEQY
11	TRBV2	ASSQTATGELF
9	TRBV19	ASGSNSPLH
12	TRBV6-1	ASSDGSPGNGYT
14	TRBV25-1	ASSARGLAGEYEQY
13	TRBV15	ATSRTSGSSYEQY
18	TRBV24-1	ATSDPTEDSCFTNTGELF
14	TRBV20-1	SASVRAGGPNYEQY
10	TRBV29-1	SAETGRETQY
13	TRBV2	ASGRTHGSSYEQY
17	TRBV7-2	ASSSLTSGSRSNQETQY
12	TRBV12-3/TRBV12-4	ASSFGTPQETQY
10	TRBV2	ASSLVGIKAF
13	TRBV19	ATAWTGTSNQPQH
10	TRBV10-2	ASSAASYEQY
14	TRBV7-3	ASSSTGQSYNSPLH
17	TRBV7-8	ASSLAPPFGGGDTGELF
12	TRBV7-6	ASSLRTGTYGYT
9	TRBV10-1	ASSAGTEAF
13	TRBV29-1	SVVTLGGGTNVLT
11	TRBV20-1	SARPRRTGELF
10	TRBV29-1	SVGGSGGTQY
15	TRBV7-8	ASSFRAGTGSNQPQH
14	TRBV7-2	ASSPQSQGAGYGYT
11	TRBV29-1	SAYGEWAYEQY
13	TRBV7-1	ASSSDRRTNTEAF
12	TRBV5-1	ASSLADRASPLH
13	TRBV10-3	AIRVGTGVYSPLH